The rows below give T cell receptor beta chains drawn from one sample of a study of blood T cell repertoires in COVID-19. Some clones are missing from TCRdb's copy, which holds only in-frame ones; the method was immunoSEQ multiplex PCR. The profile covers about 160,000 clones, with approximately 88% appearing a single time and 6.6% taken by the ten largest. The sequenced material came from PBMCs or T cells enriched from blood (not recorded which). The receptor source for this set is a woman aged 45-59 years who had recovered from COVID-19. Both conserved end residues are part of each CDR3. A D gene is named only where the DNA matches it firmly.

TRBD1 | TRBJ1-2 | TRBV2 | CASSEKTRGQGAWGYTF
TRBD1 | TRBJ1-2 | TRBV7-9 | CASSLSGTGGVGYTF
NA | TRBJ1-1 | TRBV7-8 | CASSRKRTGLDTEAFF
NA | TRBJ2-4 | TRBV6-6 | CASSSGELAKNIQYF
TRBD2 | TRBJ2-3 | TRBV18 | CASSPQRGPQFTDTQYF
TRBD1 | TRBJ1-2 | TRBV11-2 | CASSAGTGWSYTF
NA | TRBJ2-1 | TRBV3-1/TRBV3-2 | CASSQGRPEQFF
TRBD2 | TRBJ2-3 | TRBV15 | CATSRPTGTPGLAVDTQYF
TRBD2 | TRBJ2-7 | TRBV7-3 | CASSLSAGADYEQYF
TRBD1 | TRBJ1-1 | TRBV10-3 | CAISEGGRGTEAFF
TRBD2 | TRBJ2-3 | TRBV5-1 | CASSLDYRVGGGSTDTQYF
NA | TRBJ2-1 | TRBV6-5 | CASSNTIGQNNEQFF
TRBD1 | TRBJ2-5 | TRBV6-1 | CASSEAKTRTDRVAIETQYF
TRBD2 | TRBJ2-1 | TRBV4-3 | CASSQSGGARVHEQFF
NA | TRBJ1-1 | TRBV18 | CASSPNWNTEAFF
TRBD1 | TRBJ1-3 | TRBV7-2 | CASSLDRGNTIYF
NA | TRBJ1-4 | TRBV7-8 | CASSQRQAFNEKLFF
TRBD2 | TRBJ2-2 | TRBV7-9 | CASSLSAGGRATGELFF
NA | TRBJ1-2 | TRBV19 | CASNVLRGSYGYTF
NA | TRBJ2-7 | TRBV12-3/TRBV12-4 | CASNIPGYEQYF
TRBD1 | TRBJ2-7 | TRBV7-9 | CASSPGQGANEQYF
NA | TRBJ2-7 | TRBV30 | CAWVPRTRDEQYF
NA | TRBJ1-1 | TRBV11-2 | CASSLGQSLNTEAFF
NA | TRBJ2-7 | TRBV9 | CASSVASGDSTEQYF